The clone carrying this T cell receptor (beta chain) showed up many times. TCRdb redid the calling of the 5' RACE reads with MiXCR, one entry per CDR3 protein. The profile shows about 570,000 distinct CDR3 sequences, more than 9% of them singletons. These data belong to a study of identical twins. The ends were cut back, 6 bases at V and 1 base at J, with 15 bases in the middle. This CDR3 region has 15 residues. Germline V gives CDR1 DFQATT, CDR2 SNEGSKA (reference sequence). These data were also filed under a second study, of yellow fever vaccine responses in identical twins.

This clonotype was obtained from a woman aged 18-30 years in good health. V gene TRBV20-1 combines with J gene TRBJ1-4; D is uncertain. The sample consisted of PBMCs. The CDR3 sequence: CSAKRYSGTNEKLFF. In DNA form, the CDR3 reads TGCAGTGCAAAGCGGTATTCGGGAACTAATGAAAAACTGTTTTTT.